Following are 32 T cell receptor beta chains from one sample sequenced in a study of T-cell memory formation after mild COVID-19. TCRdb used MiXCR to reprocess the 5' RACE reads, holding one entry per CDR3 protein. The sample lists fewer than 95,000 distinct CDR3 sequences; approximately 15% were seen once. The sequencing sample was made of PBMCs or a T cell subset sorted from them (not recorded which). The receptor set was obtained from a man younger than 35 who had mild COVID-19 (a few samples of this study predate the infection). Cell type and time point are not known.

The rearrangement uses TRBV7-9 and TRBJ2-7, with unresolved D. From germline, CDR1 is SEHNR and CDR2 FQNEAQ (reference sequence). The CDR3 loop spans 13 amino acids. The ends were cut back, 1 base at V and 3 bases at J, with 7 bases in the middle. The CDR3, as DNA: TGTGCCAGCAGCTTAGAAGGCATCTACGAGCAGTACGTC. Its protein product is CASSLEGIYEQYV.

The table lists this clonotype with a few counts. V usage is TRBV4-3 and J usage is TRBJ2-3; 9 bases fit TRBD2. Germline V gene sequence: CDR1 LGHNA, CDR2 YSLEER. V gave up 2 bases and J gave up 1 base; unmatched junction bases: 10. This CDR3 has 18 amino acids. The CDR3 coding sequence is TGCGCCAGCAGCCAACACGGTAGGGCTAGCGGGGGCACAGATACGCAGTATTTT. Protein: CASSQHGRASGGTDTQYF.

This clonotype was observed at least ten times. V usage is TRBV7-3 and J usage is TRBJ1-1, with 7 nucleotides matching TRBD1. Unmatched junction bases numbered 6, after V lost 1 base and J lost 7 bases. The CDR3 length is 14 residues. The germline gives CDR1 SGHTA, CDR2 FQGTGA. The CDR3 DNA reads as TGTGCCAGCAGCTTAATTTCAGGGGGTGGTGAAGCTTTCTTT. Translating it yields CASSLISGGGEAFF.

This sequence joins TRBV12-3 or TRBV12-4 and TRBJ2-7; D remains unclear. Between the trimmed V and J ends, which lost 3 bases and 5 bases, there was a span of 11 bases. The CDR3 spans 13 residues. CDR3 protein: CASSFQVWDEQYV. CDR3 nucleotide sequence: TGTGCCAGCAGTTTTCAGGTATGGGACGAGCAGTACGTC.

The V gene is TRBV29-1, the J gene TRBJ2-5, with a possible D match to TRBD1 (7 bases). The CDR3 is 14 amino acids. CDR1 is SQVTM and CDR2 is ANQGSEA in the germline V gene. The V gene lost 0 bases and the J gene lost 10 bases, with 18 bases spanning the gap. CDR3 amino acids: CSVEDRGTELGQYF. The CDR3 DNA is TGCAGCGTTGAAGATCGCGGGACAGAACTGGGCCAGTACTTC.

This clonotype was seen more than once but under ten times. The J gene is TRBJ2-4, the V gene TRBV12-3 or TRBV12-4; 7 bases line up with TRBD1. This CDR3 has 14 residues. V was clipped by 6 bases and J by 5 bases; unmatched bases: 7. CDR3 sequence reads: CASSPGTVQNIQYF. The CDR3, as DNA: TGTGCCAGCAGCCCCGGGACAGTACAAAACATTCAGTACTTC.

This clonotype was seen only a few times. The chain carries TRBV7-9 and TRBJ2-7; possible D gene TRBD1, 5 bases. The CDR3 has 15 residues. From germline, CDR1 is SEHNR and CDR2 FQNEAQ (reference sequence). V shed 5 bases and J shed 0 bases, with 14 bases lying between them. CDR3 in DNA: TGTGCCAGCAGCCCAGGGTCGGACGTCTCCTACGAGCAGTACTTC. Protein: CASSPGSDVSYEQYF. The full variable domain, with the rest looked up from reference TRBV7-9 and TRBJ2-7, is DTGVSQNPRHKITKRGQNVTFRCDPISEHNRLYWYRQTLGQGPEFLTYFQNEAQLEKSRLLSDRFSAERPKGSFSTLEIQRTEQGDSAMYLCASSPGSDVSYEQYFGPGTRLTVT.

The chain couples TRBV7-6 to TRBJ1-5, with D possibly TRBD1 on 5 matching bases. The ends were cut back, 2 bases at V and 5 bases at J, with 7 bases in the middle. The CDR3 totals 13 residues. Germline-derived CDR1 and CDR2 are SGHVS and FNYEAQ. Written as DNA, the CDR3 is TGTGCCAGCAGCTTAACCAGGGATCAGCCCCAGCATTTT. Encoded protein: CASSLTRDQPQHF.

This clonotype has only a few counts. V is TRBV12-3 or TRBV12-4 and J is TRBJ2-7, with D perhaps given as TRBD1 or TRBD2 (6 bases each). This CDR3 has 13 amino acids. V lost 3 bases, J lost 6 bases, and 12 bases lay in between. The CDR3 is CASSFPGGGEQYF. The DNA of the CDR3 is TGTGCCAGCAGTTTTCCCGGGGGCGGCGAGCAGTACTTC.

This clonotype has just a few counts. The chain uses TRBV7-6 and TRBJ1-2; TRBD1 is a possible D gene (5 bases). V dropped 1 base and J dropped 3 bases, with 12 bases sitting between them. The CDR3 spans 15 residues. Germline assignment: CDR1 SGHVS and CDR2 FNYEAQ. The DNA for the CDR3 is TGTGCCAGCAGCTTAGAGCCAGGGATGGACTATGGCTACACCTTC. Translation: CASSLEPGMDYGYTF.

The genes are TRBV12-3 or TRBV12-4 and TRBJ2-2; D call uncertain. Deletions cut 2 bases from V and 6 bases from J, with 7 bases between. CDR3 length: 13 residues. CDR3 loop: CASSLMMAGELFF. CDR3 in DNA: TGTGCCAGCAGTTTAATGATGGCCGGGGAGCTGTTTTTT.

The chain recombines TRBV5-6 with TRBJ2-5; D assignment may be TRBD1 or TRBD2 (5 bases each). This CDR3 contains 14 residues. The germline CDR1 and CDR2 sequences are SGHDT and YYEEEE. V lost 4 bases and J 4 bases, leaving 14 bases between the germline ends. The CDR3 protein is CASSLSAGRETQYF. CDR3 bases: TGTGCCAGCAGCCTTTCTGCAGGGAGAGAGACCCAGTACTTC.

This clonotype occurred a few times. The CDR3 DNA is TGTGCCAGCAGCTTAACTAGCGATGAGCAGTTCTTC. Amino acid sequence: CASSLTSDEQFF. The V call is TRBV7-9, the J call TRBJ2-1, with 7 bases that match TRBD2. There are 12 residues in the CDR3. V shed 2 bases and J 8 bases; nucleotides not matched to a gene: 0. The germline gives CDR1 SEHNR, CDR2 FQNEAQ (reference sequence).

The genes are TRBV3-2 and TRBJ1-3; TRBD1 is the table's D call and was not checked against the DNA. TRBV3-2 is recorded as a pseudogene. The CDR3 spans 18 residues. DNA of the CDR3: TGTGCCAGCAGCCCCGACGTGGGACAGGGACCATCTGGAAACACCATATATTTT. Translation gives CASSPDVGQGPSGNTIYF.

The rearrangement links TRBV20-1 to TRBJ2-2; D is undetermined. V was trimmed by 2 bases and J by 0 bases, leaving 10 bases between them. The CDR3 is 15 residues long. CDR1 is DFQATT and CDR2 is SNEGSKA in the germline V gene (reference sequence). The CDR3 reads CSARSRTANTGELFF. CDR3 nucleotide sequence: TGCAGTGCTAGATCGAGGACCGCGAACACCGGGGAGCTGTTTTTT.

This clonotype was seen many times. The CDR3 reads CASSYTGQGANTGELFF. The CDR3, as DNA: TGTGCCAGCAGTTACACCGGACAGGGCGCGAACACCGGGGAGCTGTTTTTT. The rearrangement uses TRBV6-5 and TRBJ2-2; 8 positions agree with TRBD1. Unmatched junction bases numbered 5, after V lost 2 bases and J lost 0 bases. CDR1 MNHEY and CDR2 SVGAGI come from the germline V gene. This CDR3 region has 17 residues.

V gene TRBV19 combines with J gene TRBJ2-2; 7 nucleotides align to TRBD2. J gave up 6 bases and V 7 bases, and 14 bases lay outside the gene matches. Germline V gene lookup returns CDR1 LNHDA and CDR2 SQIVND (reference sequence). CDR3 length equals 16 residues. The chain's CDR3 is CASTVSRTSVAGELFF. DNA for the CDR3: TGTGCCAGTACCGTTAGTCGAACTAGCGTCGCCGGGGAGCTGTTTTTT.

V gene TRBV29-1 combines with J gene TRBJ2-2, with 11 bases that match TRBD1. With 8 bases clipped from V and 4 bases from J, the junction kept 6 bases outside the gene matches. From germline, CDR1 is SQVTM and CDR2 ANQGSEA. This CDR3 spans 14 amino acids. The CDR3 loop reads CSISDRGLTGELFF. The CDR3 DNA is TGCAGCATATCGGACAGGGGGCTCACCGGGGAGCTGTTTTTT.

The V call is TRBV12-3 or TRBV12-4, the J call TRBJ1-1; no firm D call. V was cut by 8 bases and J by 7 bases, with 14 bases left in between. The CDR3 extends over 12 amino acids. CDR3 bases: TGTGCCAGCGCCGCTCCATACGGTGAAGCTTTCTTT. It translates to CASAAPYGEAFF.

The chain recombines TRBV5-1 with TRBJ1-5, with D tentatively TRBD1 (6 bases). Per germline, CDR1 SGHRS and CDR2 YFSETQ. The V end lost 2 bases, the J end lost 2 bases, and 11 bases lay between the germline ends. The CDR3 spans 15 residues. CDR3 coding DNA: TGCGCCAGCAGCTTAACGGGGGCCGGCAATCAGCCCCAGCATTTT. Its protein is CASSLTGAGNQPQHF.

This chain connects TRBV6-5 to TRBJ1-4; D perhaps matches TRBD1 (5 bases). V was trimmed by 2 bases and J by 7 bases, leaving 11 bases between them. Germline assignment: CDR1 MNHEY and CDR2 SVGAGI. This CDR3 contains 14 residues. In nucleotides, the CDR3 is TGTGCCAGCAGTTACCGGACAACCATTGAAAAACTGTTTTTT. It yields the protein CASSYRTTIEKLFF.

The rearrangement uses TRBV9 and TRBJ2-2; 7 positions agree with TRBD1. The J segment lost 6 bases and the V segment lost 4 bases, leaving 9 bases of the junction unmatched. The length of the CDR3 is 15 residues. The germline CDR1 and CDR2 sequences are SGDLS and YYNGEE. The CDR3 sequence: CASSPLQGVSGELFF. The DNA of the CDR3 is TGTGCCAGCAGCCCACTCCAGGGGGTTTCCGGGGAGCTGTTTTTT.

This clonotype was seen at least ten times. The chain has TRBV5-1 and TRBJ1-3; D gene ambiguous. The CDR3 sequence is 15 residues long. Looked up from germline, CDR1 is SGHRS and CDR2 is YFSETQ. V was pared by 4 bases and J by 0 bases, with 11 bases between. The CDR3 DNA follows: TGCGCCAGCAGCCCCGGAGGGAACTCTGGAAACACCATATATTTT. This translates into CASSPGGNSGNTIYF. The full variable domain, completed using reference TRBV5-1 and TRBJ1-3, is KAGVTQTPRYLIKTRGQQVTLSCSPISGHRSVSWYQQTPGQGLQFLFEYFSETQRNKGNFPGRFSGRQFSNSRSEMNVSTLELGDSALYLCASSPGGNSGNTIYFGEGSWLTVV.

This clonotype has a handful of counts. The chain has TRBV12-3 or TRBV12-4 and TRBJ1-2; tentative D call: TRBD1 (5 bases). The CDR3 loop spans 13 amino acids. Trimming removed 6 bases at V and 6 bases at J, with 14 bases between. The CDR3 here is CASSLAGPDGYTF. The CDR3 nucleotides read TGTGCCAGCAGCCTTGCGGGGCCGGATGGCTACACCTTC.

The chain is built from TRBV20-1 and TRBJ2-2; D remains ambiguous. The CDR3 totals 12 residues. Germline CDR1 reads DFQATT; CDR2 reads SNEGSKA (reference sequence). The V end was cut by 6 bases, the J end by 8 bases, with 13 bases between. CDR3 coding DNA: TGCAGTGCCAACGACGACGAGGGGGAGCTGTTTTTT. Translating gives CSANDDEGELFF.

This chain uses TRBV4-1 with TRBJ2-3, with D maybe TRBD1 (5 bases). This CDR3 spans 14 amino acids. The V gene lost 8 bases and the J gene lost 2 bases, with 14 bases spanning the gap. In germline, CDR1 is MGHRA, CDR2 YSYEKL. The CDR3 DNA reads TGCGCCAGCGGACCATTCAGGGACACAGATACGCAGTATTTT. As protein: CASGPFRDTDTQYF.

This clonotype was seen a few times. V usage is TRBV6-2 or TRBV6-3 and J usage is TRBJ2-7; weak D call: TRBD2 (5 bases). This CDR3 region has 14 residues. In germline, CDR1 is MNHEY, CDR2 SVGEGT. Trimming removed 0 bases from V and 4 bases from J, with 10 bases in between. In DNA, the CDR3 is TGTGCCAGCAGTTACTCTGGGAGTTTTTACGAGCAGTACTTC. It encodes CASSYSGSFYEQYF.

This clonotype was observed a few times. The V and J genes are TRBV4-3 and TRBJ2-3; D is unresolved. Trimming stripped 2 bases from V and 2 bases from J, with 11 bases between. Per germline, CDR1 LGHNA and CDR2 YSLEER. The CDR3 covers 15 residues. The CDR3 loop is CASSQRSVPTDTQYF. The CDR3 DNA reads TGCGCCAGCAGCCAAAGGAGCGTTCCCACAGATACGCAGTATTTT.

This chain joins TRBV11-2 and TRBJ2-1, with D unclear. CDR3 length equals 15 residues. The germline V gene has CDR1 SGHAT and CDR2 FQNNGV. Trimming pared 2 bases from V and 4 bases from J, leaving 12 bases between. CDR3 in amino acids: CASSLIASPYNEQFF. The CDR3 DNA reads TGTGCCAGCAGCTTAATTGCGTCTCCTTACAATGAGCAGTTCTTC.

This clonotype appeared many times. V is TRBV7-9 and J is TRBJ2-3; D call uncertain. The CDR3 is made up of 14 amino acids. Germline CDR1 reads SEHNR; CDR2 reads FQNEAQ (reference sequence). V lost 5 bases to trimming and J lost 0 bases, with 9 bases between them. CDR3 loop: CASSRPISTDTQYF. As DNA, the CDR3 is TGTGCCAGCAGCCGACCTATTAGCACAGATACGCAGTATTTT.

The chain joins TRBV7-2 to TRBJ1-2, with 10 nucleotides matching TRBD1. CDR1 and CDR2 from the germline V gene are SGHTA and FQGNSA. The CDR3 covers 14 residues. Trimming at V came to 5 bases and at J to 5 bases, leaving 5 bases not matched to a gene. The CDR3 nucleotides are TGTGCCAGCAGCCGGACAGGGGGGGAGTATGGCTACACCTTC. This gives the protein CASSRTGGEYGYTF.

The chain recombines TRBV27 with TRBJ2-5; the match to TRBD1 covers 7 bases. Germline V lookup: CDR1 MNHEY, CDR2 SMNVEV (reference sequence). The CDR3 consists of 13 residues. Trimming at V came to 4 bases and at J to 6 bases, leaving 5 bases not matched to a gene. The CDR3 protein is CASSSRGKKTQYF. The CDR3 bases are TGTGCCAGCAGTTCCAGGGGGAAGAAGACCCAGTACTTC.